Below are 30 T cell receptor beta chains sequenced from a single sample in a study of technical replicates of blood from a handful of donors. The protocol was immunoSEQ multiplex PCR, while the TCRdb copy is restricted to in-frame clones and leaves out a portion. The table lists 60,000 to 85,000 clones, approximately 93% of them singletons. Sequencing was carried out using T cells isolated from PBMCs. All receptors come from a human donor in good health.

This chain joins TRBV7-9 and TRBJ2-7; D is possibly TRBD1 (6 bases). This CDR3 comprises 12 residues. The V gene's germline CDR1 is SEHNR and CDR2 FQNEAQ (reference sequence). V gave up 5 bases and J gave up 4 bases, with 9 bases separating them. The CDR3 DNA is TGTGCCAGCAGCACAGGGTTGTACGAGCAGTACTTC. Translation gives CASSTGLYEQYF.

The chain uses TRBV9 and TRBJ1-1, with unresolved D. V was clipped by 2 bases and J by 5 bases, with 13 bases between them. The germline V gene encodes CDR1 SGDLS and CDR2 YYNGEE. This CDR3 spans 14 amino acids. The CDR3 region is CASSVEGGGTEAFF. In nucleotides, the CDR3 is TGTGCCAGCAGCGTGGAGGGTGGCGGTACTGAAGCTTTCTTT.

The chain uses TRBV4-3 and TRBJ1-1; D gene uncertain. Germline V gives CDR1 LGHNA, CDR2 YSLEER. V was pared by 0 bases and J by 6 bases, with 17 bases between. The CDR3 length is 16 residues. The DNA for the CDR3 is TGCGCCAGCAGCCAAGATGAGGGTTCGCCCCCTTCTGAAGCTTTCTTT. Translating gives CASSQDEGSPPSEAFF.

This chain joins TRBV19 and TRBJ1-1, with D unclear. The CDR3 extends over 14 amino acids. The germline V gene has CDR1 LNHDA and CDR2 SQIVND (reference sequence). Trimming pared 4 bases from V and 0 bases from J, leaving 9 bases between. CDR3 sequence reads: CASSTQVMNTEAFF. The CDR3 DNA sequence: TGTGCCAGTAGTACGCAGGTTATGAACACTGAAGCTTTCTTT.

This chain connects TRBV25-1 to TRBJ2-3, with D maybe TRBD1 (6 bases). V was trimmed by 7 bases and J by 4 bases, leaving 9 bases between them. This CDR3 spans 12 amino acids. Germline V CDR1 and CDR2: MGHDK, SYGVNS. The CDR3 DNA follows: TGTGCCAGCACCTGGACAGCAGATACGCAGTATTTT. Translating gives CASTWTADTQYF.

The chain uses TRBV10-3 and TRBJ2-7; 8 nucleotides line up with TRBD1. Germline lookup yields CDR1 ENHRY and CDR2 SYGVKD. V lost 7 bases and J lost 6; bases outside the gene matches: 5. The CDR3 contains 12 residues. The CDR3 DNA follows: TGTGCCATCACCGGGACAGGAGGCGAGCAGTACTTC. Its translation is CAITGTGGEQYF.

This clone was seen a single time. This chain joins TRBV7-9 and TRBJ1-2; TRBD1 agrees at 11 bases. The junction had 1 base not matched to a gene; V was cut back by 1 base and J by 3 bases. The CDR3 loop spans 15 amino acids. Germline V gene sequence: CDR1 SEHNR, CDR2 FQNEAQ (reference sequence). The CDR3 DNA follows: TGTGCCAGCAGCTTAGGGACAGGGGGCGACTATGGCTACACCTTC. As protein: CASSLGTGGDYGYTF.

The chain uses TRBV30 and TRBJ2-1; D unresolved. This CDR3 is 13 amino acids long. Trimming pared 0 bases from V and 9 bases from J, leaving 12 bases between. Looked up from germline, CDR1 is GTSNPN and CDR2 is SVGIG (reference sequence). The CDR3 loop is CAWSVTFRGEQFF. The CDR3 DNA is TGTGCCTGGAGTGTTACTTTTCGCGGTGAGCAGTTCTTC.

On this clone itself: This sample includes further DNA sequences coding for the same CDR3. In nucleotides, the CDR3 is TGTGCCAGCAGCCAAGACCTTTCCTACGAGCAGTACTTC. It yields the protein CASSQDLSYEQYF. This chain connects TRBV4-2 to TRBJ2-7; D gene unclear. Germline loops: CDR1 LGHNA, CDR2 YNFKEQ. V was pared by 0 bases and J by 1 base, with 4 bases between. The CDR3 runs 13 residues.

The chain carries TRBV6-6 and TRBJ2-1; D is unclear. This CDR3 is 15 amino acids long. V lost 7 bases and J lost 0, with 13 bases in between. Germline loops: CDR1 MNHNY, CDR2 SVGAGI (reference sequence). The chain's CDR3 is CASTGRYGSYNEQFF. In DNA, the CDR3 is TGTGCCAGCACTGGTCGTTACGGCTCCTACAATGAGCAGTTCTTC.

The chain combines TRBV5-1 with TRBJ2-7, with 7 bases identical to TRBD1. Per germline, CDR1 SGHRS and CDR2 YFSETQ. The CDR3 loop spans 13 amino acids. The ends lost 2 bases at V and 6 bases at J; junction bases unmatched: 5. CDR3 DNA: TGCGCCAGCAGCTTAGGACAGGAAACCGAGCAGTACTTC. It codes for CASSLGQETEQYF.

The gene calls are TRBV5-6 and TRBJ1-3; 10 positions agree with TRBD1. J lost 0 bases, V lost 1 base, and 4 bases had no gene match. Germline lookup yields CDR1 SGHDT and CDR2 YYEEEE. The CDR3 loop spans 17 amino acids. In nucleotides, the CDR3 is TGTGCCAGCAGCTTGTTGACAGGGGGCGACTCTGGAAACACCATATATTTT. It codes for CASSLLTGGDSGNTIYF.

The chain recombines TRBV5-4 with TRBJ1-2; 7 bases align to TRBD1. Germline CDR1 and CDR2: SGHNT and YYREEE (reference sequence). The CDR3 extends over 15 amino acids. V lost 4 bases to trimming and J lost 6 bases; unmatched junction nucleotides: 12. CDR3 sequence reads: CASSLPTGWMDGYTF. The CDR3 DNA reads TGTGCCAGCAGCCTCCCGACAGGGTGGATGGATGGCTACACCTTC.

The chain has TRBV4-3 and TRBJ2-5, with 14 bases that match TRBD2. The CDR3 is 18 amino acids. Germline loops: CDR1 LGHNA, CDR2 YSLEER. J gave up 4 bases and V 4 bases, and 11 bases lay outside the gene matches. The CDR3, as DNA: TGCGCCAGCAGCCTGCGACTAGCGGGAGGGCCACGAGGAGAGACCCAGTACTTC. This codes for CASSLRLAGGPRGETQYF.

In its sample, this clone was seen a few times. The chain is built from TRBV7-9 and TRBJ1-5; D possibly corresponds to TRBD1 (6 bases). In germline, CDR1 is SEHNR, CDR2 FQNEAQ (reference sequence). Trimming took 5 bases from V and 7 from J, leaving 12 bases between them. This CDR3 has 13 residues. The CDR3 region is CASSLQGSQPQHF. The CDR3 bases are TGTGCCAGCAGCCTCCAGGGGTCCCAGCCCCAGCATTTT.

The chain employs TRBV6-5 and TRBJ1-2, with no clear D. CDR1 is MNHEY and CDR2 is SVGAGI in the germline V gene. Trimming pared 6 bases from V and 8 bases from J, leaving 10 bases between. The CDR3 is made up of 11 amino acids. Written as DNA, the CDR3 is TGTGCCAGCAGCCAAGGGAGGGGCTACACCTTC. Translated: CASSQGRGYTF.

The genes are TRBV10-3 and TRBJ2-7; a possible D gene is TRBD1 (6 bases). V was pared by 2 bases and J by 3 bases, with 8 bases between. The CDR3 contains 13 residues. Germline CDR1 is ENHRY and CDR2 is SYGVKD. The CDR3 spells CAISEPQGYEQYF. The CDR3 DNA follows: TGTGCCATCAGTGAGCCACAGGGCTACGAGCAGTACTTC.

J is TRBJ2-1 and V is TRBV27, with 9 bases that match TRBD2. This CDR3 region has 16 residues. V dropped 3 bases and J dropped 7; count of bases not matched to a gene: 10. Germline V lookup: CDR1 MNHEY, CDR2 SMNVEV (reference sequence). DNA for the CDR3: TGTGCCAGCAGTTTTATCACTAGCGGGCGAGGGAATGAGCAGTTCTTC. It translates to CASSFITSGRGNEQFF.

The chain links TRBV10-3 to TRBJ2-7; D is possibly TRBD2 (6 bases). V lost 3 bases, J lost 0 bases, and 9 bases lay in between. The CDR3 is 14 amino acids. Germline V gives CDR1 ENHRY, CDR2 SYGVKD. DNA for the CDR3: TGTGCCATCAGTGACAGTAGCGGCTCCTACGAGCAGTACTTC. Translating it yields CAISDSSGSYEQYF.

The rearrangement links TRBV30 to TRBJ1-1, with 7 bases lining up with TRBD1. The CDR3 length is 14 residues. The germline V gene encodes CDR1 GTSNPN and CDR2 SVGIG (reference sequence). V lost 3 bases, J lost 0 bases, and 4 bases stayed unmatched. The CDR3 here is CAWRRTGMNTEAFF. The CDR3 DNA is TGTGCCTGGAGAAGGACAGGTATGAACACTGAAGCTTTCTTT.

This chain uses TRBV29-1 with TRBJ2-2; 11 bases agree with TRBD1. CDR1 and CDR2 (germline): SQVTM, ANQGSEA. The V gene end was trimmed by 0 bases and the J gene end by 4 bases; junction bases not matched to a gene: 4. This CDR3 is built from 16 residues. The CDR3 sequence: CSVEDPGQGGTGELFF. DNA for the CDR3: TGCAGCGTTGAAGATCCGGGACAGGGGGGCACCGGGGAGCTGTTTTTT.

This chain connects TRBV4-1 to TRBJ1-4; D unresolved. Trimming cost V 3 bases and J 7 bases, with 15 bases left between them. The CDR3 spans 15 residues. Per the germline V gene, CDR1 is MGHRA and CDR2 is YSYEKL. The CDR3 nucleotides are TGCGCCAGCAGCCAGAGACATGCAACCCTTGAAAAACTGTTTTTT. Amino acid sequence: CASSQRHATLEKLFF.

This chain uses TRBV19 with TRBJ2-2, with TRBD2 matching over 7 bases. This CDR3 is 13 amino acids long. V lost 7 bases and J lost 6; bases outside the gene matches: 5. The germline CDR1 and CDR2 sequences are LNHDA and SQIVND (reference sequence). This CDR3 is CASTWGGAGELFF. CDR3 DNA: TGTGCCAGTACTTGGGGAGGGGCCGGGGAGCTGTTTTTT.

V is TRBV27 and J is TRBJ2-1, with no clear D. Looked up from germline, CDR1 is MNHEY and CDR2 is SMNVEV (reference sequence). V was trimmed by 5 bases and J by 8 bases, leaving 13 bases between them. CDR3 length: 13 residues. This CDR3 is CASSLASHDEQFF. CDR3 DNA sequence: TGTGCCAGCAGTCTCGCTAGTCACGATGAGCAGTTCTTC.

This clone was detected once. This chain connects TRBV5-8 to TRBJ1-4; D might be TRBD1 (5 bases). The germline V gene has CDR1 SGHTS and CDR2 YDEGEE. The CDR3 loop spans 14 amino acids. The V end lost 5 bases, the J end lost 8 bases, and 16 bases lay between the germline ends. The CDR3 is CASRGIGVGEKLFF. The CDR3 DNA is TGTGCCAGCAGGGGCATAGGGGTAGGGGAAAAACTGTTTTTT. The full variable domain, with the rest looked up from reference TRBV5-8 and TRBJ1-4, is EAGVTQSPTHLIKTRGQQATLRCSPISGHTSVYWYQQALGLGLQFLLWYDEGEERNRGNFPPRFSGRQFPNYSSELNVNALELEDSALYLCASRGIGVGEKLFFGSGTQLSVL.

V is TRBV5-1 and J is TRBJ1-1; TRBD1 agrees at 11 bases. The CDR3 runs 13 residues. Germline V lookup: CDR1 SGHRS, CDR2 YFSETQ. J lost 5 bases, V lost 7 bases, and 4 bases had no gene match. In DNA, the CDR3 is TGCGCCAGCTGGGGACAGGGGGGAACTGAAGCTTTCTTT. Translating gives CASWGQGGTEAFF. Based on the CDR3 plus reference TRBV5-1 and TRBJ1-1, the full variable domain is KAGVTQTPRYLIKTRGQQVTLSCSPISGHRSVSWYQQTPGQGLQFLFEYFSETQRNKGNFPGRFSGRQFSNSRSEMNVSTLELGDSALYLCASWGQGGTEAFFGQGTRLTVV.

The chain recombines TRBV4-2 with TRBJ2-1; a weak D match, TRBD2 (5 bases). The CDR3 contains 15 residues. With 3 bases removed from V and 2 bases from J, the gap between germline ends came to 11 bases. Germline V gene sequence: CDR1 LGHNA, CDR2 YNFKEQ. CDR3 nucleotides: TGTGCCAGCAGCCATCGCCTAGCTGCCTACAATGAGCAGTTCTTC. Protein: CASSHRLAAYNEQFF.

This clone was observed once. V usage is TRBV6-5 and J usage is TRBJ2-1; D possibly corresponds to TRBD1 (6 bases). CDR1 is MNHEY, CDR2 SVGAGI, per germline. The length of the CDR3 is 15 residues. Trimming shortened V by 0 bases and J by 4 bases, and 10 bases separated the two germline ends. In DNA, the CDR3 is TGTGCCAGCAGTTACTCCAGGGGAGAGTACAATGAGCAGTTCTTC. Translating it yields CASSYSRGEYNEQFF.

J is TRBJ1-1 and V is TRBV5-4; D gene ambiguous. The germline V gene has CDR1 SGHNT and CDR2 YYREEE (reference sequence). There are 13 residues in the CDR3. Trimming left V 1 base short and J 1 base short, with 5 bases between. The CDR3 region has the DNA TGTGCCAGCAGCTTGAGCCCGAACACTGAAGCTTTCTTT. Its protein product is CASSLSPNTEAFF.

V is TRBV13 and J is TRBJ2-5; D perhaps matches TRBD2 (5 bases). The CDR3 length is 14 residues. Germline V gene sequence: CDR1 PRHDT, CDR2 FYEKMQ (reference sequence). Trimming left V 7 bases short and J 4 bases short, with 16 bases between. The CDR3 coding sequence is TGTGCCAGCACCCTTAGGGCCGGGGTAGAGACCCAGTACTTC. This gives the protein CASTLRAGVETQYF.